This TCR beta chain was recovered during a study of beta chain features in type 1 diabetes. Study results and limitations: Among patients with Type 1 diabetes, TCRB CDR3s were moderately but significantly shorter in every one of the four CD4+ subsets.

Sequencing targeted expressed TCRB transcripts, as all isolated RNA had been reverse transcribed. Assay used: immunoSEQ multiplex PCR; TCRdb lists only in-frame clones, some missing. The repertoire holds 600,000 to 700,000 clones, with about an eighth as singletons. This clone was seen a handful of times. Its antigen is not known. Sorting based on CD45RO/CCR7/CD25/CD127/CD95/CD27 separated CD4+ naive, central memory, regulatory and stem cell-like memory cells. The sequenced material came from naive CD4+ T cells from blood. The receptor's source is a man in his late teens or twenties with type 1 diabetes.

The chain's CDR3 is CAWTDPPTGSYEQYF. The CDR3 DNA is TGTGCCTGGACCGACCCCCCGACAGGATCCTACGAGCAGTACTTC. This chain connects TRBV30 to TRBJ2-7, with D possibly matching TRBD1 (6 bases). The CDR3 covers 15 residues. Looked up from germline, CDR1 is GTSNPN and CDR2 is SVGIG (reference sequence). V gave up 4 bases and J gave up 1 base, with 17 bases separating them.